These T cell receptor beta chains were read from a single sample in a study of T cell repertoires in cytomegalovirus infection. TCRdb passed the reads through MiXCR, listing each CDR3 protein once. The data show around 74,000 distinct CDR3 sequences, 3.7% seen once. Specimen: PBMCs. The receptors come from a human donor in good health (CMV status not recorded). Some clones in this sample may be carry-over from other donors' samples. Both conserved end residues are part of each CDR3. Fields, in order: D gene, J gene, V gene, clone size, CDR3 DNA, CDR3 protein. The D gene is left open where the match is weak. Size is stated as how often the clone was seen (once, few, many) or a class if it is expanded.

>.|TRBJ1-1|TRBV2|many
TGTGCCAGCAGGCGGGACGGAGGTAACACTGAAGCTTTCTTT
CASRRDGGNTEAFF
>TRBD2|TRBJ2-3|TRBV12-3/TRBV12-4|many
TGTGCCAGCAGCCCTTTCTCGTGGTCGAGCGGGGTCACAGATACGCAGTATTTT
CASSPFSWSSGVTDTQYF
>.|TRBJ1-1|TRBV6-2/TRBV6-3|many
TGTGCCAGCAGTTACGGGTCCGGGATTTGGGTGACTGAAGCTTTCTTT
CASSYGSGIWVTEAFF
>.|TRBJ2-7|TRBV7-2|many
TGTGCCAGCAGCTTCTCCAGGTTCAGCGAGCAGTACTTC
CASSFSRFSEQYF
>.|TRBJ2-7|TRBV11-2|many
TGTGCCAGCGGGAAGGACAGCAACTACGAGCAGTACTTC
CASGKDSNYEQYF
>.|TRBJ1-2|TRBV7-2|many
TGTGCCAGCAGCTTAGACGGCCCCCTCTATGGCTACACCTTC
CASSLDGPLYGYTF
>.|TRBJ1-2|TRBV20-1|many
TGCAGTGCCGTACGCGAGGGTGACTATGGCTACACCTTC
CSAVREGDYGYTF
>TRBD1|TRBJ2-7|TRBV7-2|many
TGTGCCAGCAGCTGGGTAGCAGGGACAGGGGCTGAGCAGTACTTC
CASSWVAGTGAEQYF
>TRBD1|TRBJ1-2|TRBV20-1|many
TGCAGTGCGCCGAGGACAGGCGCCTATGGCTACACCTTC
CSAPRTGAYGYTF
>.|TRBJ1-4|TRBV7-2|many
TGTGCCAGCAGCCCCGGGCCCGCCGGAGGTGGTAAACTGTTTTTT
CASSPGPAGGGKLFF
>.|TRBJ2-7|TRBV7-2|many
TGTGCCAGCAGCTCTCGGGACGGCTCCTACGAGCAGTACTTC
CASSSRDGSYEQYF
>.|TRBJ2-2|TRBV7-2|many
TGTGCCAGCAGCTTAGCCGTAGGGGAGCTGTTTTTT
CASSLAVGELFF
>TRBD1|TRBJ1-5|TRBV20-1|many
TGCAGTGCTACCCGGGACAGCCGTAATCAGCCCCAGCATTTT
CSATRDSRNQPQHF
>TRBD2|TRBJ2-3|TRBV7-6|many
TGTGCCAGCAGCCCCTACGTGTTCTCACATAGCTTAGCGGGGGAAGATACGCAGTATTTT
CASSPYVFSHSLAGEDTQYF
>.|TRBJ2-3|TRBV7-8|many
TGTGCCAGCAGCTTCGCCCCCACAGATACGCAGTATTTT
CASSFAPTDTQYF
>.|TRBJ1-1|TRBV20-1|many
TGCAGTGTAGTGGTGAACACTGAAGCTTTCTTT
CSVVVNTEAFF
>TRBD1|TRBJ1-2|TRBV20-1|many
TGCAGTGCTAGGACCCATACAGGGGGCTATGGCTACACCTTC
CSARTHTGGYGYTF
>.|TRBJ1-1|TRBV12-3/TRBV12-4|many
TGTGCCAGCAGCTTTGGCGTCCCCCAAGGCGCTTTCTTT
CASSFGVPQGAFF
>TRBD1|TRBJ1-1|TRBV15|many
TGTGCCACCAGCAGCTATGGCAGGGGGCAGAACACTGAAGCTTTCTTT
CATSSYGRGQNTEAFF
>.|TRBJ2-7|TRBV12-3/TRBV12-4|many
TGTGCCAGCAGTTTATCCCGGCTCCGTTACGAGCAGTACTTC
CASSLSRLRYEQYF
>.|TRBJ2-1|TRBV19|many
TGTGCCAGTAATGGGGGGTCTCCCTACAATGAGCAGTTCTTC
CASNGGSPYNEQFF
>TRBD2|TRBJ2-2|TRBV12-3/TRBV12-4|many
TGTGCCAGCAGCCCGTGGCTGCGCGGGGGAGGCGGGGAGCTGTTTTTT
CASSPWLRGGGGELFF
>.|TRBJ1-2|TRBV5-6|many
TGTGCCAGCAGCTTGGGACAAGTCACCTATGGCTACACCTTC
CASSLGQVTYGYTF
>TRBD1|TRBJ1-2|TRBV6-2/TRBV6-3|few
TGTGCCACCCGGGACAGGGATTTCGCCCGCTATGGCTACACCTTC
CATRDRDFARYGYTF
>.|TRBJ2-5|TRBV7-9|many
TGTGCCAGCAGCTTAGCCGGCGGGCAAGAGACCCAGTACTTC
CASSLAGGQETQYF
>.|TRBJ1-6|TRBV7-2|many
TGTGCCAGCAGCCCCCGGATGGGGCCTAATTCACCCCTCCACTTT
CASSPRMGPNSPLHF
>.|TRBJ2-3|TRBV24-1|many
TGTGCCACCTCAATGGACAGATCCAGCACAGATACGCAGTATTTT
CATSMDRSSTDTQYF
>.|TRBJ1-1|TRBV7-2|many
TGTGCCAGCAGCTTAGGCCCAACCCGTTTTTTGGACCCGAACACTGAAGCTTTCTTT
CASSLGPTRFLDPNTEAFF